Below, one T cell receptor (beta chain) is given with its context. Its specificity is unknown. CDR3 length equals 12 residues. The germline CDR1 and CDR2 sequences are SGHTA and FQGNSA. V lost 5 bases to trimming and J lost 9 bases, with 13 bases between them. This sample is drawn from a study of T cells after yellow fever vaccination. Overall study context: Fractions with few cells were prepared using SMART-Seq v4 Ultra Low Input.

TCRdb redid the calling of the 5' RACE reads with MiXCR, one entry per CDR3 protein. The table records a few hundred thousand distinct CDR3 sequences, roughly 9.4% of them present only once. The study, taken as a whole, reports: Post-booster samples contained most primary-vaccination clones (approximately 96% CD4, about 90% CD8).

The sequence was collected from a man aged 18 to 29 who received the YFV17D yellow fever vaccine. Source: PBMCs, taken on the day of the first yellow fever vaccination. The gene calls are TRBV7-2 and TRBJ1-2; D gene unclear. This CDR3 is CASSPAPPRYTF. CDR3 coding DNA: TGTGCCAGCAGCCCCGCACCGCCTCGCTACACCTTC.